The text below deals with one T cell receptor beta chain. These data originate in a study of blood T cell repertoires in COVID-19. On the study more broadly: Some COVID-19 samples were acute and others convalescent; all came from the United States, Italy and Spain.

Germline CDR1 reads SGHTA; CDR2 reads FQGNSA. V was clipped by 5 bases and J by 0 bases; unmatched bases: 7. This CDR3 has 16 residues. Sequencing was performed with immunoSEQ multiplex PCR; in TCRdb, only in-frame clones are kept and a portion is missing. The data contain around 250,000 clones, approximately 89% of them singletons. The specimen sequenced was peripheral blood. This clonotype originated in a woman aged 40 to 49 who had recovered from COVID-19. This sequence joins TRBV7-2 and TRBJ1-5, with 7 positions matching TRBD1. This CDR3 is CASSHRDRASNQPQHF. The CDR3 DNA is TGTGCCAGCAGCCACAGGGACAGAGCTAGCAATCAGCCCCAGCATTTT.